This T cell receptor (beta chain) was identified in a study of cytomegalovirus exposure and HLA in healthy donors. Looking at the study overall: A prior study identified 117 million unique TCR beta sequences from about 200 million T cells. About 85 million unique TCRs from HLA-typed donors were held in an early release of data.

On this clone itself: Antigen: not known.

From germline, CDR1 is SNHLY and CDR2 FYNNEI. The V gene lost 6 bases and the J gene lost 4 bases, with 27 bases spanning the gap. This CDR3 has 19 residues. Regarding the study as a whole: The authors listed 150 or so TCR beta chains as cytomegalovirus-associated.

The PCR contained 60 Vbeta and 13 Jbeta primers. Generated by immunoSEQ multiplex PCR, the TCRdb table keeps only in-frame clones and is missing some. The sample gives around 97,000 clones, less than 9.5% of which show up once; 5.1% is in the top ten. This sequence was found in a middle-aged man in good health and CMV-seropositive. V and J are TRBV2 and TRBJ2-2; D perhaps matches TRBD2 (6 bases). The sequenced sample consisted of PBMCs. CDR3 sequence reads: CASSPRGGTGLLATGELFF. CDR3 coding DNA: TGTGCCAGCAGCCCAAGAGGTGGGACTGGACTTTTGGCCACCGGGGAGCTGTTTTTT.